One and the same sample provided the 18 T cell receptor beta chains below, sequenced in a study of long-term antiretroviral therapy in people with HIV. Run at survey level, the immunoSEQ assay was version v3.0. Libraries were prepared by immunoSEQ multiplex PCR; TCRdb keeps only in-frame clonotypes and omits some of them. This table has 6,000 or so clones, around four fifths appearing once. Sequencing was performed on unsorted PBMCs, taken 0.5 years before starting antiretroviral therapy. The receptors shown here come from a man aged 35 to 55 with HIV.

The chain is built from TRBV7-9 and TRBJ1-2, with TRBD1 matching over 8 bases. With 5 bases clipped from V and 0 bases from J, the junction kept 2 bases outside the gene matches. The CDR3 consists of 14 residues. CDR1 and CDR2 (germline): SEHNR, FQNEAQ (reference sequence). The CDR3 sequence is CASSVQGANYGYTF. CDR3 coding DNA: TGTGCCAGCAGCGTACAGGGGGCTAACTATGGCTACACCTTC.

V gene TRBV4-3 combines with J gene TRBJ2-7; the D is unclear. The V end was cut by 0 bases, the J end by 3 bases, with 9 bases between. This CDR3 has 14 amino acids. From germline, CDR1 is LGHNA and CDR2 YSLEER. This CDR3 is CASSQEPGFYEQYF. The DNA for the CDR3 is TGCGCCAGCAGCCAAGAACCGGGTTTCTACGAGCAGTACTTC.

This rearrangement joins TRBV6-6 to TRBJ2-7; 8 nucleotides line up with TRBD2. Germline values: CDR1 MNHNY, CDR2 SVGAGI (reference sequence). The CDR3 runs to 14 residues. The J segment lost 0 bases and the V segment lost 5 bases, leaving 3 bases of the junction unmatched. The DNA for the CDR3 is TGTGCCAGCAGTGAGGGACTAGTCTCCTACGAGCAGTACTTC. Residues: CASSEGLVSYEQYF.

The chain links TRBV5-4 to TRBJ1-4; D gene ambiguous. Germline lookup yields CDR1 SGHNT and CDR2 YYREEE (reference sequence). Trimming pared 1 base from V and 10 bases from J, leaving 17 bases between. The CDR3 is 15 residues long. The CDR3 nucleotides are TGTGCCAGCAGCTTGCAGTTCGAGAATGAAGGAAAACTGTTTTTT. Residues: CASSLQFENEGKLFF. The complete variable domain, with remaining parts taken from reference TRBV5-4 and TRBJ1-4, reads ETGVTQSPTHLIKTRGQQVTLRCSSQSGHNTVSWYQQALGQGPQFIFQYYREEENGRGNFPPRFSGLQFPNYSSELNVNALELDDSALYLCASSLQFENEGKLFFGSGTQLSVL.

The chain uses TRBV4-1 and TRBJ1-5; D is ambiguous. V dropped 4 bases and J dropped 0 bases, with 16 bases sitting between them. CDR1 and CDR2 (germline): MGHRA, YSYEKL. CDR3 length equals 17 residues. The DNA for the CDR3 is TGCGCCAGCAGCCCCGAACATCCCATTTATAGCAATCAGCCCCAGCATTTT. It codes for CASSPEHPIYSNQPQHF.

The chain is built from TRBV28 and TRBJ2-6; 7 bases line up with TRBD1. Looked up from germline, CDR1 is MDHEN and CDR2 is SYDVKM. There are 15 residues in the CDR3. J gave up 2 bases and V 7 bases, and 5 bases lay outside the gene matches. The CDR3 is CASKPDRAGANVLTF. Written as DNA, the CDR3 is TGTGCCAGCAAACCCGACAGGGCTGGGGCCAACGTCCTGACTTTC.

The chain links TRBV20-1 to TRBJ1-4; perhaps TRBD1 as D (5 bases). CDR3 size: 11 residues. CDR1 is DFQATT, CDR2 SNEGSKA, per germline (reference sequence). The V end was cut by 1 base, the J end by 17 bases, with 14 bases between. The CDR3, as DNA: TGCAGTGCTAGAGTTGGGACTAAGGGTTTTTTT. Translation gives CSARVGTKGFF.

This sequence joins TRBV30 and TRBJ1-5; 7 positions match TRBD1. The V and J ends lost 2 bases and 5 bases, in that order; junction bases with no gene match: 3. The germline V gene encodes CDR1 GTSNPN and CDR2 SVGIG (reference sequence). The CDR3 loop spans 13 amino acids. CDR3: CAWSQTGDQPQHF. In DNA, the CDR3 is TGTGCCTGGAGTCAAACAGGGGATCAGCCCCAGCATTTT.

V is TRBV4-1 and J is TRBJ2-2; D is unclear. This CDR3 is 14 amino acids long. The V end lost 1 base, the J end lost 4 bases, and 7 bases lay between the germline ends. The V gene's germline CDR1 is MGHRA and CDR2 YSYEKL. The CDR3 DNA follows: TGCGCCAGCAGCCAAGTGGCATTCACCGGGGAGCTGTTTTTT. Translated, it gives CASSQVAFTGELFF.

The V call is TRBV10-2, the J call TRBJ1-6, with D perhaps TRBD1 (6 bases). Trimming stripped 9 bases from V and 4 bases from J, with 10 bases between. The CDR3 has 13 residues. The germline V gene has CDR1 WSHSY and CDR2 SAAADI. The CDR3 loop is CASGQIYNSPLHF. CDR3 DNA sequence: TGCGCCAGTGGACAGATTTATAATTCACCCCTCCACTTT.

This clone was picked up a small number of times. The chain has TRBV4-1 and TRBJ1-3; no firm D call. The germline V gene encodes CDR1 MGHRA and CDR2 YSYEKL. This CDR3 comprises 14 residues. V shed 0 bases and J shed 4 bases, with 7 bases lying between them. The CDR3 sequence is CASSQEMGGNTIYF. CDR3 DNA sequence: TGCGCCAGCAGCCAAGAAATGGGGGGAAACACCATATATTTT.

This clone has just a few counts. The rearrangement joins TRBV27 to TRBJ2-3, with 7 positions matching TRBD2. In germline, CDR1 is MNHEY, CDR2 SMNVEV (reference sequence). CDR3 length equals 14 residues. The V gene end was trimmed by 7 bases and the J gene end by 6 bases; junction bases not matched to a gene: 10. This CDR3 is CASTSLLGGDTQYF. The DNA of the CDR3 is TGTGCCAGCACCTCTCTCCTGGGGGGGGATACGCAGTATTTT.

The J gene is TRBJ1-4, the V gene TRBV4-3; TRBD1 might be the D (5 bases). Germline V gene sequence: CDR1 LGHNA, CDR2 YSLEER. This CDR3 is 14 amino acids long. Trimming removed 0 bases at V and 5 bases at J, with 7 bases between. CDR3 sequence (DNA): TGCGCCAGCAGCCAAGAATGGGGGAATGAAAAACTGTTTTTT. This translates into CASSQEWGNEKLFF.

The chain links TRBV4-1 to TRBJ2-7, with D perhaps matching TRBD1 (5 bases). Looked up from germline, CDR1 is MGHRA and CDR2 is YSYEKL. Trimming left V 3 bases short and J 2 bases short, with 20 bases between. This CDR3 spans 17 amino acids. CDR3 sequence reads: CASSQTVPDKYTYEQYF. Here the CDR3 DNA reads TGCGCCAGCAGCCAGACTGTGCCGGACAAGTACACCTACGAGCAGTACTTC.

The chain links TRBV19 to TRBJ2-1; 9 bases match TRBD2. The junction had 2 bases not matched to a gene; V was cut back by 3 bases and J by 2 bases. Germline CDR1 reads LNHDA; CDR2 reads SQIVND (reference sequence). The length of the CDR3 is 15 residues. CDR3 coding DNA: TGTGCCAGTAGTATTGGACTAGCGACCTACAATGAGCAGTTCTTC. The encoded protein is CASSIGLATYNEQFF.

As to this clone: Germline and junction disagree at one end, which may indicate a read error. This sequence joins TRBV6-6 and TRBJ1-2, with D perhaps TRBD1 (6 bases). The CDR3 is made up of 15 amino acids. Germline CDR1 is MNHNY and CDR2 is SVGAGI (reference sequence). CDR3 protein: CASSDSDSHNYGYTF. CDR3 nucleotide sequence: TGTGCCAGCAGTGACTCGGACAGTCACAATTATGGCTACACCTTC.

Notes on this clone: At one end the junction does not follow the germline gene, possibly because of a read error. This chain joins TRBV5-4 and TRBJ2-3, with 10 bases that match TRBD1. The V gene's germline CDR1 is SGHNT and CDR2 YYREEE (reference sequence). This CDR3 has 16 amino acids. CDR3 region: CASSDDRTGGSDTQYF. In DNA form, the CDR3 reads TGCGCCAGCAGCGACGATAGGACAGGGGGATCAGATACGCAGTATTTT.

This rearrangement joins TRBV27 to TRBJ2-1; D might be TRBD1 or TRBD2, each matching 5 bases. V lost 4 bases, J lost 5 bases, and 15 bases lay in between. In germline, CDR1 is MNHEY, CDR2 SMNVEV (reference sequence). The CDR3 runs to 15 residues. In DNA, the CDR3 is TGTGCCAGCAGTTCCCCCGGGACCGCTAACAATGAGCAGTTCTTC. Protein product: CASSSPGTANNEQFF.